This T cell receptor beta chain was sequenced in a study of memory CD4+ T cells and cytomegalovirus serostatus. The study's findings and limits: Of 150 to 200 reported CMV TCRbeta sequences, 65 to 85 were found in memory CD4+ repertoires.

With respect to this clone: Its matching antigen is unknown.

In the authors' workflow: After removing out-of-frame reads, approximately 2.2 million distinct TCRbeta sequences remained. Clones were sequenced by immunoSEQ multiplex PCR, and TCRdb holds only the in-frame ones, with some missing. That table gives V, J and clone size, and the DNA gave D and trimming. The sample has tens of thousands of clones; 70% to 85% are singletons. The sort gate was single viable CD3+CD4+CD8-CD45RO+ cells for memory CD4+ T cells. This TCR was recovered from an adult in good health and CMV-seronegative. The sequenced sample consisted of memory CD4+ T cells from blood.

The CDR3 sequence is CASTPGTSVSDTQYF. DNA of the CDR3: TGCGCCAGCACTCCCGGGACTAGCGTGTCGGATACGCAGTATTTT. The chain uses TRBV5-1 and TRBJ2-3, with TRBD2 identical over 10 bases. The CDR3 totals 15 residues. Germline lookup yields CDR1 SGHRS and CDR2 YFSETQ. V trimming: 6 bases; J trimming: 6 bases; junction bases outside the gene matches: 10.